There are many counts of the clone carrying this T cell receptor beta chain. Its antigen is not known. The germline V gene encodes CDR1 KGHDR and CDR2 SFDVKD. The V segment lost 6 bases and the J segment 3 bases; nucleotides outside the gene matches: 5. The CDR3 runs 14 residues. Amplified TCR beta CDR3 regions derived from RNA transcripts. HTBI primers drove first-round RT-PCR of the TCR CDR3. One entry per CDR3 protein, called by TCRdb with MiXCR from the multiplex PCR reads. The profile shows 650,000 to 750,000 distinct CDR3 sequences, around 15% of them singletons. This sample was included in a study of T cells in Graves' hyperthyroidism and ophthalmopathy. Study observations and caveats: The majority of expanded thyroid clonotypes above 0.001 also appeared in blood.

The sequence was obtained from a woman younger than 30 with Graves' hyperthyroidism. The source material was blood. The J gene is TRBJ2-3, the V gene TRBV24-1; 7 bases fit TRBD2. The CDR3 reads CATSRPSGTDTQYF. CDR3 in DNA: TGTGCCACCAGTCGCCCTAGCGGTACAGATACGCAGTATTTT.